This T cell receptor beta chain was captured by sequencing in a study of glioma-infiltrating T cells after dendritic cell vaccination. Repertoires were generated with immunoSEQ multiplex PCR, while TCRdb's copy carries only in-frame clones and drops some. The repertoire holds tens of thousands of clones, more than 80% seen once, with approximately 2.1% in the top ten. Germline loops: CDR1 SQVTM, CDR2 ANQGSEA. This CDR3 region has 11 residues. Trimming removed 7 bases from V and 10 bases from J, with 14 bases in between. The sample's time point: after dendritic cell vaccination, including at tumor progression/relapse.

V and J are TRBV29-1 and TRBJ2-1; D perhaps matches TRBD2 (6 bases). This TCR came from a human donor with glioblastoma. The sequenced sample was blood, obtained after dendritic cell vaccination. The CDR3 is CSGTPSEEQFF. Here the CDR3 DNA reads TGCAGCGGAACGCCTAGCGAAGAGCAGTTCTTC.